The 29 T cell receptor beta chains reported below all come from one sample, sequenced in a study of T cell repertoires in cytomegalovirus infection (dated by TCRdb to 2018 to 2020). Taken with the paper, the label for treatment or condition translates to: in vitro stimulation with specific CMV peptide epitopes to enrich CMV-specific T cells. No antigen has been identified for these receptors. For sequencing, an Illumina HiSeq 1500 was employed. TCRdb's own reprocessing of the public reads used fastp at Q25 and MiXCR and kept productive beta chains. Rows merge per CDR3 protein into single entries with the most common DNA and genes. The table for this sample lists about a million distinct CDR3 sequences; approximately 31% of them were counted only once. The top ten clones comprise around 15% of the sample. This sample comprised cultured CD8+ T cells from PBMCs, obtained from culture after CMV antigen stimulation. These receptors all stem from a human donor in good health (CMV status not recorded). Some clones in this sample may be carry-over from other donors' samples.

The chain uses TRBV6-1 and TRBJ1-1, with D possibly matching TRBD1 (6 bases). The CDR3 has 15 amino acids. Looked up from germline, CDR1 is MNHNS and CDR2 is SASEGT. Trimming took 1 base from V and 1 from J, leaving 10 bases between them. CDR3 sequence reads: CASSEEGGGNTEAFF. Written as DNA, the CDR3 is TGTGCCAGCAGTGAAGAAGGGGGAGGGAACACTGAAGCTTTCTTT.

The V gene is TRBV7-6, the J gene TRBJ2-3; 13 bases line up with TRBD2. Germline CDR1 SGHVS, CDR2 FNYEAQ. With V trimmed by 4 bases and J by 2 bases, 9 bases remained unmatched. This CDR3 spans 18 amino acids. This CDR3 reads CASSSPVGLAGDTDTQYF. The CDR3, as DNA: TGTGCCAGCAGCTCCCCGGTCGGACTAGCGGGGGACACAGATACGCAGTATTTT.

This CDR3 reads CASSYGNHYGYTF. CDR3 nucleotide sequence: TGTGCCAGCAGTTACGGGAATCACTATGGCTACACCTTC. The chain combines TRBV6-2 or TRBV6-3 with TRBJ1-2, with D unclear. V was cut by 2 bases and J by 3 bases, with 7 bases left in between. This CDR3 is built from 13 residues. Looked up from germline, CDR1 is MNHEY and CDR2 is SVGEGT.

The V and J genes are TRBV7-2 and TRBJ1-1, with a tentative D call TRBD1 (5 bases). The CDR3 spans 15 residues. The V end lost 6 bases, the J end lost 2 bases, and 16 bases lay between the germline ends. The germline CDR1 and CDR2 sequences are SGHTA and FQGNSA. CDR3 DNA sequence: TGTGCCAGCAGAGATCAAGCGGGGCTTAACACTGAAGCTTTCTTT. Amino acid sequence: CASRDQAGLNTEAFF.

This clonotype was detected only a few times. This chain uses TRBV6-5 with TRBJ2-3; 9 nucleotides line up with TRBD1. The CDR3 is 16 amino acids. The J segment lost 4 bases and the V segment lost 2 bases, leaving 7 bases of the junction unmatched. Germline lookup yields CDR1 MNHEY and CDR2 SVGAGI. CDR3 coding DNA: TGTGCCAGCAGTTACGAACGGGACAGGGATGCAGATACGCAGTATTTT. This codes for CASSYERDRDADTQYF.

This clonotype was detected many times. The chain uses TRBV12-3 or TRBV12-4 and TRBJ1-2; no firm D call. V lost 5 bases, J lost 4 bases, and 17 bases lay in between. CDR3 size: 15 residues. In nucleotides, the CDR3 is TGTGCCAGCAGTCCGGCCCCTCGGACCTCCTATGGCTACACCTTC. Amino acids: CASSPAPRTSYGYTF.

In its sample, this clonotype was seen a few times. The V call is TRBV27, the J call TRBJ2-3, with a tentative D call TRBD2 (6 bases). Germline CDR1 MNHEY, CDR2 SMNVEV (reference sequence). The CDR3 has 15 amino acids. Trimming left V 3 bases short and J 4 bases short, with 14 bases between. CDR3: CASSLKGRLADTQYF. CDR3 in DNA: TGTGCCAGCAGTTTGAAGGGGAGGTTGGCAGATACGCAGTATTTT.

The V and J genes are TRBV15 and TRBJ1-2, with 8 bases fitting TRBD1. The CDR3 has 15 residues. The junction had 9 bases not matched to a gene; V was cut back by 1 base and J by 8 bases. Germline CDR1 is LNHNV and CDR2 is YYDKDF (reference sequence). CDR3 DNA sequence: TGTGCCACCAGCAGAGTAGGACAGGGAGAAGGAGGCTACACCTTC. As protein: CATSRVGQGEGGYTF.

This clonotype came up a few times. The chain is built from TRBV27 and TRBJ2-7; 10 bases are shared with TRBD1. V trimming: 2 bases; J trimming: 5 bases; junction bases outside the gene matches: 15. The CDR3 length is 18 residues. Germline-derived CDR1 and CDR2 are MNHEY and SMNVEV (reference sequence). The CDR3 DNA is TGTGCCAGCAGTTTAGCCCACCCCGTCCGACAGGGGGCTCACGAGCAGTACGTC. It is translated as CASSLAHPVRQGAHEQYV.

This clonotype was counted between two and nine times. The CDR3 protein is CASSLEGWTNEKLFF. The CDR3 nucleotides read TGTGCCAGCAGCTTAGAAGGGTGGACTAATGAAAAACTGTTTTTT. The genes are TRBV7-9 and TRBJ1-4, with D unresolved. Germline assignment: CDR1 SEHNR and CDR2 FQNEAQ (reference sequence). This CDR3 is 15 amino acids long. The V end was cut by 1 base, the J end by 2 bases, with 8 bases between.

About this clonotype: Mismatch with germline at one junction end may stem from a read error. This chain uses TRBV2 with TRBJ1-6; D gene uncertain. Germline CDR1 and CDR2: SNHLY and FYNNEI. CDR3 length: 10 amino acids. The CDR3 nucleotides are TGTGTCAGCGGCGGGACACCCCTCCACTTT. Translation gives CVSGGTPLHF.

This clonotype occurred many times. The chain has TRBV7-6 and TRBJ2-7, with 11 bases matching TRBD1. Looked up from germline, CDR1 is SGHVS and CDR2 is FNYEAQ. The CDR3 has 16 residues. The V and J ends lost 8 bases and 4 bases, in that order; junction bases with no gene match: 13. In DNA form, the CDR3 reads TGTGCCAGCGGACGGGGACAGGGGGAAAGGTGGTACGAGCAGTACTTC. The encoded protein is CASGRGQGERWYEQYF.

This chain links TRBV28 with TRBJ1-1; D gene unclear. Germline V lookup: CDR1 MDHEN, CDR2 SYDVKM. The CDR3 is made up of 13 amino acids. Deletions cut 3 bases from V and 4 bases from J, with 9 bases between. CDR3 sequence (DNA): TGTGCCAGCAGTTTCCCATCCAGCACTGAAGCTTTCTTT. This translates into CASSFPSSTEAFF.

This chain links TRBV14 with TRBJ2-1; 10 bases are shared with TRBD1. From germline, CDR1 is SGHDN and CDR2 FVKESK. The CDR3 runs 16 residues. The V and J ends lost 1 base and 3 bases, in that order; junction bases with no gene match: 3. The CDR3 loop is CASSQVGTGVYNEQFF. For the CDR3, the DNA is TGTGCCAGCAGCCAAGTGGGGACAGGGGTCTACAATGAGCAGTTCTTC.

This clonotype was recorded many times. The rearrangement links TRBV12-3 or TRBV12-4 to TRBJ1-5; 7 nucleotides agree with TRBD1. The CDR3 has 15 residues. J was trimmed by 2 bases and V by 6 bases; bases with no gene match: 7. CDR3 sequence (DNA): TGTGCCAGCAGACCACAGGGGCTGGGCAATCAGCCCCAGCATTTT. Its protein product is CASRPQGLGNQPQHF.

This clonotype was counted many times. The V and J genes are TRBV7-9 and TRBJ1-1; tentative D call: TRBD1 (5 bases). Trimming removed 4 bases from V and 7 bases from J, with 10 bases in between. This CDR3 has 12 residues. The germline gives CDR1 SEHNR, CDR2 FQNEAQ (reference sequence). The CDR3 DNA follows: TGTGCCAGCAGCTCTACAGGTAATGAAGCTTTCTTT. Translation gives CASSSTGNEAFF.

V and J are TRBV28 and TRBJ2-2; D gene unclear. The V end was cut by 7 bases, the J end by 1 base, with 16 bases between. The CDR3 is 16 residues long. Germline CDR1 MDHEN, CDR2 SYDVKM. CDR3 amino acids: CASILQRRLNTGELFF. CDR3 in DNA: TGTGCCAGCATCTTACAGCGCCGTTTGAACACCGGGGAGCTGTTTTTT.

This clonotype has just a few counts. V usage is TRBV20-1 and J usage is TRBJ1-1; maybe TRBD1 (5 bases). Looked up from germline, CDR1 is DFQATT and CDR2 is SNEGSKA (reference sequence). Trimming took off 2 bases at V and 7 bases at J, with 11 bases between the two ends. This CDR3 region has 12 residues. The CDR3 region is CSARPSGSEAFF. The CDR3 coding sequence is TGCAGTGCTAGACCCTCAGGGAGTGAAGCTTTCTTT.

This clonotype was detected only a few times. The V gene is TRBV11-3, the J gene TRBJ2-2; 7 bases are a match to TRBD1. The CDR3 has 15 amino acids. Germline CDR1 reads SGHNT; CDR2 reads YENEEA. V was clipped by 0 bases and J by 6 bases; unmatched bases: 4. This CDR3 is CASSLDGGTAGELFF. As DNA, the CDR3 is TGTGCCAGCAGCTTAGATGGTGGGACAGCCGGGGAGCTGTTTTTT.

This clonotype was detected many times. J is TRBJ1-5 and V is TRBV7-2; 7 positions agree with TRBD1. CDR1 is SGHTA, CDR2 FQGNSA, per germline. The CDR3 is 15 amino acids. The V segment lost 0 bases and the J segment 6 bases; nucleotides outside the gene matches: 5. CDR3 nucleotide sequence: TGTGCCAGCAGCTTAGCTATAGGGGGCTTTCAGCCCCAGCATTTT. Protein sequence: CASSLAIGGFQPQHF.

The genes are TRBV19 and TRBJ1-2; D is ambiguous. Germline CDR1 and CDR2: LNHDA and SQIVND (reference sequence). Trimming shortened V by 2 bases and J by 4 bases, and 20 bases separated the two germline ends. This CDR3 contains 17 residues. Here the CDR3 reads CASSISYSGITIYGYTF. In DNA, the CDR3 is TGTGCCAGTAGTATATCATACTCGGGAATAACTATCTATGGCTACACCTTC.

V and J are TRBV11-3 and TRBJ2-3; TRBD2 matches 9 bases. The CDR3 is 18 residues long. The junction had 17 bases not matched to a gene; V was cut back by 4 bases and J by 6 bases. Germline lookup yields CDR1 SGHNT and CDR2 YENEEA. The CDR3 reads CASSSKNPGLARDDTQYF. The DNA for the CDR3 is TGTGCCAGCAGCTCGAAAAACCCGGGACTAGCTAGGGATGATACGCAGTATTTT.

This clonotype has only a few counts. The chain joins TRBV7-9 to TRBJ2-5; no definite D call. This CDR3 is built from 15 residues. V was cut by 0 bases and J by 4 bases, with 12 bases left in between. Germline assignment: CDR1 SEHNR and CDR2 FQNEAQ (reference sequence). CDR3 DNA sequence: TGTGCCAGCAGCTTAGCCCCTGGCCCCCCAGAGACCCAGTACTTC. Protein sequence: CASSLAPGPPETQYF.

The chain is built from TRBV2 and TRBJ2-2; D remains ambiguous. Germline lookup yields CDR1 SNHLY and CDR2 FYNNEI. There are 14 residues in the CDR3. Trimming cost V 1 base and J 4 bases, with 7 bases left between them. The CDR3 sequence is CASSEGRSTGELFF. The CDR3 region has the DNA TGTGCCAGCAGTGAAGGACGGAGCACCGGGGAGCTGTTTTTT.

V and J are TRBV12-3 or TRBV12-4 and TRBJ2-3; 12 positions match TRBD2. The junction had 11 bases not matched to a gene; V was cut back by 5 bases and J by 5 bases. CDR3 length: 17 residues. The DNA for the CDR3 is TGTGCCAGCAGTCAACTAGCGGGGGGTAGCCAAGGAGATACGCAGTATTTT. Translation gives CASSQLAGGSQGDTQYF.

The chain uses TRBV28 and TRBJ2-1; 9 nucleotides line up with TRBD1. The CDR3 is 17 residues long. Germline V CDR1 and CDR2: MDHEN, SYDVKM. After removal of 3 bases from V and 0 bases from J, the junction contained 6 bases not matched to a gene. This chain's CDR3 is CASSFPMDRGSYNEQFF. CDR3 DNA: TGTGCCAGCAGTTTCCCGATGGACAGGGGCTCCTACAATGAGCAGTTCTTC.

This clonotype was counted ten times or more. The chain links TRBV7-8 to TRBJ2-7; a possible D gene is TRBD1 (6 bases). The CDR3 has 14 residues. V was trimmed by 5 bases and J by 7 bases, leaving 18 bases between them. CDR1 is SGHVS, CDR2 FQNEAQ, per germline. This CDR3 is CASSPHPGQPEQYF. As DNA, the CDR3 is TGTGCCAGCAGCCCCCATCCAGGACAGCCGGAGCAGTACTTC.

The chain joins TRBV6-6 to TRBJ2-1; D assignment may be TRBD1 or TRBD2 (5 bases each). The CDR3 is 13 amino acids. Germline-derived CDR1 and CDR2 are MNHNY and SVGAGI (reference sequence). Trimming shortened V by 2 bases and J by 7 bases, and 9 bases separated the two germline ends. CDR3 DNA: TGTGCCAGCAGTTACGAGGGGCATAATGAGCAGTTCTTC. Protein product: CASSYEGHNEQFF.

This clonotype was found a few times. The V call is TRBV5-5, the J call TRBJ2-1; D might be TRBD1 (6 bases). Trimming stripped 4 bases from V and 0 bases from J, with 17 bases between. This CDR3 spans 17 amino acids. Germline V gene data show CDR1 as SGHKS and CDR2 as YYEKEE (reference sequence). CDR3 DNA sequence: TGTGCCAGCAGCCGACTACTGGACAGATACTCCTACAATGAGCAGTTCTTC. The encoded protein is CASSRLLDRYSYNEQFF.